One and the same sample provided the 15 T cell receptor beta chains below, sequenced in a study of blood T cell repertoires in COVID-19 (dated by TCRdb to 2018 to 2020). Library construction relied on the immunoSEQ multiplex PCR assay. TCRdb carries this immuneACCESS record with in-frame sequences only. Its versions omit some clonotypes, under half of them owing to an unresolved V gene in the studies checked, with the rest unexplained. Here the sample has around 100,000 clones; around 87% occur a single time. The ten largest clones represent approximately 31% of the sample. Input material: peripheral blood. These receptor sequences come from a woman older than 75 with acute or convalescent COVID-19.

The rearrangement links TRBV30 to TRBJ2-1; 7 bases align to TRBD2. CDR1 and CDR2 from the germline V gene are GTSNPN and SVGIG (reference sequence). With V trimmed by 0 bases and J by 8 bases, 4 bases remained unmatched. The CDR3 extends over 13 amino acids. DNA of the CDR3: TGTGCCTGGAGTGTACGGCTAGCGGATGAGCAGTTCTTC. Amino acid sequence: CAWSVRLADEQFF.

This clone has just one count. The chain combines TRBV28 with TRBJ2-7; 11 bases are a match to TRBD1. The CDR3 has 15 residues. The germline gives CDR1 MDHEN, CDR2 SYDVKM. Trimming cost V 4 bases and J 0 bases; bases outside gene matches: 2. This CDR3 is CASSSGTGGSYEQYF. CDR3 DNA sequence: TGTGCCAGCAGTTCCGGGACAGGGGGCTCCTACGAGCAGTACTTC.

The rearrangement links TRBV28 to TRBJ1-2; unclear D gene. The germline V gene encodes CDR1 MDHEN and CDR2 SYDVKM. The CDR3 consists of 14 residues. V shed 1 base and J shed 4 bases, with 10 bases lying between them. In nucleotides, the CDR3 is TGTGCCAGCAGTTTATTGACTCGGAGCTATGGCTACACCTTC. Amino acid sequence: CASSLLTRSYGYTF.

The V gene is TRBV4-2, the J gene TRBJ1-2, with 12 bases fitting TRBD1. Trimming cost V 0 bases and J 6 bases; bases outside gene matches: 2. Germline CDR1 is LGHNA and CDR2 is YNFKEQ. This CDR3 has 15 amino acids. CDR3 in amino acids: CASSQDWDRGHGYTF. DNA for the CDR3: TGTGCCAGCAGCCAAGATTGGGACAGGGGGCATGGCTACACCTTC.

The chain links TRBV6-5 to TRBJ1-5; TRBD1 is a possible D gene (5 bases). Germline V gene sequence: CDR1 MNHEY, CDR2 SVGAGI. This CDR3 is 14 amino acids long. Trimming shortened V by 6 bases and J by 6 bases, and 15 bases separated the two germline ends. CDR3 loop: CASSKGAGPQPQHF. The CDR3 nucleotides read TGTGCCAGCAGCAAAGGGGCAGGGCCTCAGCCCCAGCATTTT.

The DNA for the CDR3 is TGTGCCAGCAGCCCCCTCAAGCTTAACTATGGCTACACCTTC. Protein: CASSPLKLNYGYTF. V gene TRBV6-2 or TRBV6-3 combines with J gene TRBJ1-2, with D unresolved. The CDR3 has 14 amino acids. CDR1 and CDR2 from the germline V gene are MNHEY and SVGEGT. V lost 6 bases and J lost 1, with 12 bases in between.

The chain couples TRBV24-1 to TRBJ2-5; 7 bases are shared with TRBD1. J was trimmed by 2 bases and V by 3 bases; bases with no gene match: 5. This CDR3 region has 15 residues. The germline CDR1 and CDR2 sequences are KGHDR and SFDVKD. CDR3 region: CATSDRQGWQETQYF. The CDR3, as DNA: TGTGCCACCAGTGATCGACAGGGTTGGCAAGAGACCCAGTACTTC.

This chain connects TRBV9 to TRBJ2-3, with a tentative D call TRBD2 (5 bases). In germline, CDR1 is SGDLS, CDR2 YYNGEE. CDR3 size: 14 residues. Trimming took off 4 bases at V and 1 base at J, with 10 bases between the two ends. The DNA for the CDR3 is TGTGCCAGCAGCCCCCGGACTGGCACAGATACGCAGTATTTT. Its translation is CASSPRTGTDTQYF.

CDR3 region: CASSRGQDQETQYF. In DNA, the CDR3 is TGCGCCAGCAGCCGCGGACAGGACCAAGAGACCCAGTACTTC. This chain uses TRBV5-1 with TRBJ2-5, with TRBD1 matching 7 bases. The CDR3 is made up of 14 amino acids. The V gene's germline CDR1 is SGHRS and CDR2 YFSETQ. The V gene end was trimmed by 4 bases and the J gene end by 0 bases; junction bases not matched to a gene: 3. Supplemented by reference TRBV5-1 and TRBJ2-5, the full variable domain reads KAGVTQTPRYLIKTRGQQVTLSCSPISGHRSVSWYQQTPGQGLQFLFEYFSETQRNKGNFPGRFSGRQFSNSRSEMNVSTLELGDSALYLCASSRGQDQETQYFGPGTRLLVL.

This chain links TRBV19 with TRBJ1-2; TRBD1 aligns across 8 bases. With V trimmed by 4 bases and J by 0 bases, 4 bases remained unmatched. The CDR3 runs 15 residues. Looked up from germline, CDR1 is LNHDA and CDR2 is SQIVND (reference sequence). The CDR3 nucleotides are TGTGCCAGTAGTACCCAGGACAGGGCTAACTATGGCTACACCTTC. As protein: CASSTQDRANYGYTF. Full variable domain (rest looked up from reference TRBV19 and TRBJ1-2): DGGITQSPKYLFRKEGQNVTLSCEQNLNHDAMYWYRQDPGQGLRLIYYSQIVNDFQKGDIAEGYSVSREKKESFPLTVTSAQKNPTAFYLCASSTQDRANYGYTFGSGTRLTVV.

V usage is TRBV28 and J usage is TRBJ1-2; 8 bases match TRBD1. The CDR3 loop spans 13 amino acids. Trimming took 7 bases from V and 4 from J; bases not matched to a gene: 5. CDR1 is MDHEN and CDR2 is SYDVKM in the germline V gene. This CDR3 is CASMTGDRYGYTF. In nucleotides, the CDR3 is TGTGCCAGCATGACAGGGGATCGCTATGGCTACACCTTC.

The J gene is TRBJ2-5, the V gene TRBV7-8, with D uncertain. The CDR3 has 12 amino acids. The V end lost 5 bases, the J end lost 7 bases, and 11 bases lay between the germline ends. In germline, CDR1 is SGHVS, CDR2 FQNEAQ. The CDR3 sequence is CASSPGPGTQYF. In DNA form, the CDR3 reads TGTGCCAGCAGCCCAGGCCCCGGGACCCAGTACTTC.

This clone came up once. This rearrangement joins TRBV7-9 to TRBJ1-2, with 9 bases fitting TRBD1. V lost 3 bases, J lost 4 bases, and 3 bases stayed unmatched. In germline, CDR1 is SEHNR, CDR2 FQNEAQ (reference sequence). The CDR3 length is 14 residues. The CDR3 DNA follows: TGTGCCAGCAGCTTGCCGGACAGGGGCTATGGCTACACCTTC. This sequence encodes CASSLPDRGYGYTF.

The chain couples TRBV12-5 to TRBJ2-7; the match to TRBD1 covers 8 bases. CDR1 is LGHNT and CDR2 is FRNRAP in the germline V gene. CDR3 length: 16 amino acids. With V trimmed by 0 bases and J by 3 bases, 7 bases remained unmatched. CDR3 region: CASGLVNRGWFYEQYF. CDR3 DNA sequence: TGTGCTAGTGGTTTGGTAAACAGGGGGTGGTTCTACGAGCAGTACTTC.

CDR3 sequence: CASSPGQGGPNTIYF. The CDR3, as DNA: TGTGCCAGTAGTCCCGGACAGGGAGGTCCAAACACCATATATTTT. This chain connects TRBV19 to TRBJ1-3; 8 bases map to TRBD1. The V and J ends lost 5 bases and 6 bases, in that order; junction bases with no gene match: 9. The CDR3 contains 15 residues. Germline V gives CDR1 LNHDA, CDR2 SQIVND (reference sequence).